The 4 T cell receptor beta chains given below trace back to one sample, sequenced in a study of brain T cells in children with intractable seizures. Sequenced by immunoSEQ multiplex PCR; TCRdb stores in-frame clones only, minus some. The sample lists approximately 110,000 clones, 90% to 95% occurring once. The sequences come from peripheral blood, collected at surgery. These receptors were collected from a boy younger than two with hemimegalencephaly and intractable seizures.

J is TRBJ2-7 and V is TRBV7-2; maybe TRBD2 (6 bases). The V end lost 5 bases, the J end lost 2 bases, and 10 bases lay between the germline ends. Germline loops: CDR1 SGHTA, CDR2 FQGNSA. CDR3 size: 13 residues. CDR3 residues: CASSLGGTYEQYF. Written as DNA, the CDR3 is TGTGCCAGCAGCCTGGGCGGGACCTACGAGCAGTACTTC.

V usage is TRBV28 and J usage is TRBJ1-5; possibly TRBD1 for D (6 bases). The ends were cut back, 5 bases at V and 6 bases at J, with 14 bases in the middle. This CDR3 has 14 residues. Per the germline V gene, CDR1 is MDHEN and CDR2 is SYDVKM. The CDR3 coding sequence is TGTGCCAGCAGTCTGTGGGGGGGCCTTCAGCCCCAGCATTTT. It translates to CASSLWGGLQPQHF.

As concerns this clone: Other nucleotide sequences from this sample produce the same CDR3. The chain combines TRBV19 with TRBJ2-6, with D uncertain. V shed 0 bases and J shed 3 bases, with 9 bases lying between them. The germline V gene has CDR1 LNHDA and CDR2 SQIVND (reference sequence). This CDR3 spans 16 amino acids. The CDR3 nucleotides read TGTGCCAGTAGTATAGAGGGCGGTAGTGGGGCCAACGTCCTGACTTTC. It encodes CASSIEGGSGANVLTF. Variable domain in full (rest from reference TRBV19 and TRBJ2-6): DGGITQSPKYLFRKEGQNVTLSCEQNLNHDAMYWYRQDPGQGLRLIYYSQIVNDFQKGDIAEGYSVSREKKESFPLTVTSAQKNPTAFYLCASSIEGGSGANVLTFGAGSRLTVL.

As DNA, the CDR3 is TGCGCCTCCTCAGCGAGTAGCGGGAGCTTCAATGAGCAGTTCTTC. Encoded protein: CASSASSGSFNEQFF. The chain uses TRBV5-1 and TRBJ2-1; 9 nucleotides line up with TRBD2. Germline assignment: CDR1 SGHRS and CDR2 YFSETQ. This CDR3 is 15 amino acids long. Trimming at V came to 10 bases and at J to 6 bases, leaving 14 bases not matched to a gene.